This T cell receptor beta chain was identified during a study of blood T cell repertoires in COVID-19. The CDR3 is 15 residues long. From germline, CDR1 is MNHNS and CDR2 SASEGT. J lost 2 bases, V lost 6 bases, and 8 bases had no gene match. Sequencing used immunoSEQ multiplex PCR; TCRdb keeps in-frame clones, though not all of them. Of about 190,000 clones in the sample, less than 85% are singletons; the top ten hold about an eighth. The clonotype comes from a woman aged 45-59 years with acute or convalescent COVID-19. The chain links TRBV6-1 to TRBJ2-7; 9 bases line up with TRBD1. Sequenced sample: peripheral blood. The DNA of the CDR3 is TGTGCCAGCAGCCGAAGGGGACAGGGTGCCTACGAGCAGTACTTC. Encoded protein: CASSRRGQGAYEQYF.